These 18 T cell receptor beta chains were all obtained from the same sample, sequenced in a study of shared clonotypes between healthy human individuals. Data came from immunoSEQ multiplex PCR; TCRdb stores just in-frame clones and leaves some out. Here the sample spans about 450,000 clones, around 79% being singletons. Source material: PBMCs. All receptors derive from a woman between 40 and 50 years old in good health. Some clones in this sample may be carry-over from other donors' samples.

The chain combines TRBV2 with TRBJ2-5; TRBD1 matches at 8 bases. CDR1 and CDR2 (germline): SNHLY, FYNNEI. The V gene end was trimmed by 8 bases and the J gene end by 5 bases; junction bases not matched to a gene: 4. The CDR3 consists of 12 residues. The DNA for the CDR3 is TGTGCCAGCGGACAGGGTCCGGAGACCCAGTACTTC. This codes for CASGQGPETQYF.

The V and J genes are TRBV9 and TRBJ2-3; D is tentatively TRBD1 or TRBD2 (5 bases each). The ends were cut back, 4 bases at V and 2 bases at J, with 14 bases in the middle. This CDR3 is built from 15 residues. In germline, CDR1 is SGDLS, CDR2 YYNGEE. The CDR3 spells CASSQHGALTDTQYF. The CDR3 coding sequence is TGTGCCAGCAGCCAACACGGGGCCCTCACAGATACGCAGTATTTT. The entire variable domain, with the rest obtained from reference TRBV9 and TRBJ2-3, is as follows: DSGVTQTPKHLITATGQRVTLRCSPRSGDLSVYWYQQSLDQGLQFLIQYYNGEERAKGNILERFSAQQFPDLHSELNLSSLELGDSALYFCASSQHGALTDTQYFGPGTRLTVL.

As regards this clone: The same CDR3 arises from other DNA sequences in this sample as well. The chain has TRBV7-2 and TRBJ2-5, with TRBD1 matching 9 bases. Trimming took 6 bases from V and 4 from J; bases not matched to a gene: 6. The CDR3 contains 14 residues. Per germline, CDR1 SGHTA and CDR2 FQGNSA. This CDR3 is CASSRDRGAETQYF. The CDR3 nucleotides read TGTGCCAGCAGTCGTGACAGGGGGGCAGAGACCCAGTACTTC.

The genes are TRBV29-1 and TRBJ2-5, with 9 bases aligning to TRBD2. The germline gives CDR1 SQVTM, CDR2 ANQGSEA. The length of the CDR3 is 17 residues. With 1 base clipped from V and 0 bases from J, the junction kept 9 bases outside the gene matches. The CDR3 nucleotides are TGCAGCGTTGAAGGGGGTGCGGGGGGGAAGTACCAAGAGACCCAGTACTTC. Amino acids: CSVEGGAGGKYQETQYF.

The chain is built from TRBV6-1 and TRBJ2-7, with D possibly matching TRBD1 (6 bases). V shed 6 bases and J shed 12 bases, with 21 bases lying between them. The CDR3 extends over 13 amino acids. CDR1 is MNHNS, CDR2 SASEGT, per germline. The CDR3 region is CASRTNTGLALYF. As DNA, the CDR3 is TGTGCCAGCAGGACAAACACAGGGTTAGCACTGTACTTC.

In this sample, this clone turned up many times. The CDR3 loop is CASSLGGGTGSYNEQFF. The CDR3, as DNA: TGTGCCAGCAGTTTGGGTGGAGGGACTGGCTCCTACAATGAGCAGTTCTTC. J is TRBJ2-1 and V is TRBV28, with D possibly matching TRBD2 (6 bases). V was clipped by 3 bases and J by 0 bases, with 15 bases between them. The CDR3 consists of 17 residues. The germline CDR1 and CDR2 sequences are MDHEN and SYDVKM.

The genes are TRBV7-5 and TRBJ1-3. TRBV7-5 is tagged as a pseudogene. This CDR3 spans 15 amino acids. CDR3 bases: TGTGTCAGAAGGCTAATGGGGTCTTCGGGAAACACCATATATTTT. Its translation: CVRRLMGSSGNTIYF.

In DNA form, the CDR3 reads TGTGCCAGCAGAGCCCCCTCGGGGTCCTACGAGCAGTACTTC. This translates into CASRAPSGSYEQYF. J is TRBJ2-7 and V is TRBV6-5; perhaps TRBD2 as D (5 bases). The germline V gene has CDR1 MNHEY and CDR2 SVGAGI. The CDR3 length is 14 residues. Trimming took 6 bases from V and 1 from J, leaving 13 bases between them.

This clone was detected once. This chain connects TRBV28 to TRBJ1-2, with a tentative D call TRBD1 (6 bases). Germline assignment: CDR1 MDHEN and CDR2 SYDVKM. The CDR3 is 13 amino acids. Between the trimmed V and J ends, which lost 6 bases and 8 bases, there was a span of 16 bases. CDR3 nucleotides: TGTGCCAGCAGGAAACAGGGAATGGGGGGCTACACCTTC. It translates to CASRKQGMGGYTF.

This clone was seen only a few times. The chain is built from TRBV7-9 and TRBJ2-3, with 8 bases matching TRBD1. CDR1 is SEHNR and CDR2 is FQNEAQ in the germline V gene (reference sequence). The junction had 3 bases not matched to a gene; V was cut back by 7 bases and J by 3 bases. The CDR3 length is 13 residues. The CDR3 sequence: CASTQGATDTQYF. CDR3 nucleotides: TGTGCCAGCACCCAGGGGGCTACAGATACGCAGTATTTT.

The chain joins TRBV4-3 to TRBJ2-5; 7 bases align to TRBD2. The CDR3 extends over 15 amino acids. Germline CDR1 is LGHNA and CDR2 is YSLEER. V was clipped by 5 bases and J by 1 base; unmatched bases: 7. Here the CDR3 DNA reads TGCGCCAGCAGCACCCGACTAGCAGTCCAAGAGACCCAGTACTTC. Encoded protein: CASSTRLAVQETQYF.

CDR3 region: CASSLWTGTYEQYF. CDR3 in DNA: TGTGCCAGCAGTTTATGGACAGGGACCTACGAGCAGTACTTC. The chain joins TRBV28 to TRBJ2-7, with 7 nucleotides matching TRBD1. This CDR3 has 14 amino acids. Germline V gene lookup returns CDR1 MDHEN and CDR2 SYDVKM. V dropped 0 bases and J dropped 2; count of bases not matched to a gene: 1.

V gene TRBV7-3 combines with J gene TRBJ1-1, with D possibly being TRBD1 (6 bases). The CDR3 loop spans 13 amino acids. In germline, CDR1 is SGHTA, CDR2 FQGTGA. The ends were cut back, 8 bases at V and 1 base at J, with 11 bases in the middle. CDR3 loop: CASGTGANTEAFF. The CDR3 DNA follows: TGTGCCAGCGGGACGGGGGCGAACACTGAAGCTTTCTTT.

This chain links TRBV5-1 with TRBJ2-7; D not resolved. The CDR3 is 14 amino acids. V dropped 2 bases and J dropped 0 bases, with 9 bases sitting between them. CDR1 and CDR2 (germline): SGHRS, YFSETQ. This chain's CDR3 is CASSFEQLSYEQYF. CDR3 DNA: TGCGCCAGCAGCTTTGAACAGCTCTCCTACGAGCAGTACTTC. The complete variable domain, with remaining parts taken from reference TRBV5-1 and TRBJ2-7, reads KAGVTQTPRYLIKTRGQQVTLSCSPISGHRSVSWYQQTPGQGLQFLFEYFSETQRNKGNFPGRFSGRQFSNSRSEMNVSTLELGDSALYLCASSFEQLSYEQYFGPGTRLTVT.

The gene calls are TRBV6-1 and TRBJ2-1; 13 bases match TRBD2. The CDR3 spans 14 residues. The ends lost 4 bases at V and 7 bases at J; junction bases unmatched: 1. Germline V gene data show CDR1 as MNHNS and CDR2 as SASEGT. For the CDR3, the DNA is TGTGCCAGCAGTGCGGGACTAGCGGGAAATGAGCAGTTCTTC. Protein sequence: CASSAGLAGNEQFF.

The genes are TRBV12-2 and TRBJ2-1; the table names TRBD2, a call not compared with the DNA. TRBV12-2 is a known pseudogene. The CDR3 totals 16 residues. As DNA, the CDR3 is TGTGCAAGTCGCTTAGTATTAGCCGTCCTATACAATGAGCAGTTCTTC. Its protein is CASRLVLAVLYNEQFF.

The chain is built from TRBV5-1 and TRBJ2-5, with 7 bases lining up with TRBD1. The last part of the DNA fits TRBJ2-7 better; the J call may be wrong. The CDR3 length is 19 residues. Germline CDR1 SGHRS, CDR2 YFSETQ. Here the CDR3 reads CASSLYRDRLSLASYEQYF. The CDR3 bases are TGCGCCAGCAGCTTGTACCGGGACAGACTATCCTTGGCCTCCTACGAGCAGTACTTC.

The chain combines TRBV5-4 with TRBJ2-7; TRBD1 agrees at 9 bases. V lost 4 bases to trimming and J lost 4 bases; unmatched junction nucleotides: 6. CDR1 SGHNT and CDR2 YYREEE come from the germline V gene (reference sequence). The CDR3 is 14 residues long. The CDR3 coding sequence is TGTGCCAGCAGCGTTGACAGGGGGTTGTACGAGCAGTACTTC. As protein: CASSVDRGLYEQYF.